Below are 17 T cell receptor beta chains sequenced from a single sample in a study of blood T cell repertoires in COVID-19. Sequencing was performed with immunoSEQ multiplex PCR; in TCRdb, only in-frame clones are kept and a portion is missing. The sample consists of 200,000 to 300,000 clones, 85% of them appearing once. Sequencing used peripheral blood. Receptor source: a woman aged 60-70 years with active or convalescent COVID-19.

The chain carries TRBV21-1 and TRBJ1-5. TRBV21-1 is recorded as a pseudogene. The CDR3 runs 14 residues. CDR3 in amino acids: CASNNGGEGQPQHF. The CDR3 DNA reads TGTGCCAGCAATAACGGGGGGGAAGGCCAGCCCCAGCATTTT.

J is TRBJ2-3 and V is TRBV7-9; 9 positions match TRBD1. The CDR3 runs to 15 residues. The V and J ends lost 6 bases and 1 base, in that order; junction bases with no gene match: 5. Germline CDR1 is SEHNR and CDR2 is FQNEAQ (reference sequence). As DNA, the CDR3 is TGTGCCAGCAGGAAACAGGGGGCGGGCACAGATACGCAGTATTTT. The encoded protein is CASRKQGAGTDTQYF.

The CDR3 DNA follows: TGTGCCAGCATCCTAGCGGGGGGCAACAATGAGCAGTTCTTC. Protein product: CASILAGGNNEQFF. The chain employs TRBV2 and TRBJ2-1; 11 bases are a match to TRBD2. Germline V gene lookup returns CDR1 SNHLY and CDR2 FYNNEI. Trimming cost V 7 bases and J 5 bases; bases outside gene matches: 4. This CDR3 region has 14 residues. Complete variable domain (other parts from reference TRBV2 and TRBJ2-1): EPEVTQTPSHQVTQMGQEVILRCVPISNHLYFYWYRQILGQKVEFLVSFYNNEISEKSEIFDDQFSVERPDGSNFTLKIRSTKLEDSAMYFCASILAGGNNEQFFGPGTRLTVL.

The chain couples TRBV10-3 to TRBJ2-1; 11 bases line up with TRBD2. This CDR3 is 17 amino acids long. Trimming took 7 bases from V and 0 from J; bases not matched to a gene: 8. Germline lookup yields CDR1 ENHRY and CDR2 SYGVKD. The CDR3 region has the DNA TGTGCCATCATTCGGACTAGCGGGTTGAGCTCCTACAATGAGCAGTTCTTC. This encodes CAIIRTSGLSSYNEQFF.

This clone has just one count. V gene TRBV4-2 combines with J gene TRBJ1-1; D is ambiguous. The germline V gene encodes CDR1 LGHNA and CDR2 YNFKEQ. This CDR3 is 14 amino acids long. Trimming shortened V by 0 bases and J by 3 bases, and 8 bases separated the two germline ends. The CDR3 nucleotides are TGTGCCAGCAGCCAAGATTGGGGAGACACTGAAGCTTTCTTT. Its translation is CASSQDWGDTEAFF.

This clone came up a few times. The J gene is TRBJ2-5, the V gene TRBV5-1; D is perhaps TRBD1 (5 bases). Germline loops: CDR1 SGHRS, CDR2 YFSETQ. The CDR3 is made up of 14 amino acids. The V end lost 2 bases, the J end lost 2 bases, and 10 bases lay between the germline ends. CDR3 sequence: CASSFTQGQETQYF. The CDR3 region has the DNA TGCGCCAGCAGCTTTACTCAGGGACAAGAGACCCAGTACTTC.

Only a few counts were recorded for this clone. The junction departs from the called germline gene at one end, perhaps through a read error. This sequence joins TRBV4-1 and TRBJ1-3, with D perhaps TRBD1 (5 bases). Germline V gene sequence: CDR1 MGHRA, CDR2 YSYEKL. CDR3 size: 12 residues. The CDR3: CASSQDGHWIDF. Here the CDR3 DNA reads TGCGCCAGCAGCCAAGACGGACACTGGATTGATTTT.

This clone appeared a single time. The chain recombines TRBV15 with TRBJ1-4; TRBD1 aligns across 8 bases. V lost 0 bases and J lost 2; bases outside the gene matches: 2. Per germline, CDR1 LNHNV and CDR2 YYDKDF (reference sequence). The CDR3 length is 16 residues. CDR3 sequence reads: CATSRDWTGTNEKLFF. The CDR3 nucleotides are TGTGCCACCAGCAGAGATTGGACAGGGACTAATGAAAAACTGTTTTTT.

The V gene is TRBV2, the J gene TRBJ1-2; tentatively, D is TRBD1 (5 bases). The CDR3 is made up of 15 amino acids. Germline CDR1 is SNHLY and CDR2 is FYNNEI. V dropped 1 base and J dropped 8 bases, with 17 bases sitting between them. DNA for the CDR3: TGTGCCAGCAGTGAAGGGGGCGGGGGTTTTGGAGGCTACACCTTC. It translates to CASSEGGGGFGGYTF.

The V gene is TRBV30, the J gene TRBJ2-7; TRBD2 matches at 9 bases. V trimming: 7 bases; J trimming: 9 bases; junction bases outside the gene matches: 19. The CDR3 covers 15 residues. The germline V gene encodes CDR1 GTSNPN and CDR2 SVGIG (reference sequence). CDR3 protein: CASFKPGLASGVQYF. In DNA, the CDR3 is TGTGCCTCTTTCAAACCGGGACTAGCTTCTGGGGTGCAGTACTTC.

This chain links TRBV6-6 with TRBJ1-4, with 8 positions matching TRBD1. V gave up 7 bases and J gave up 7 bases; unmatched junction bases: 8. Germline V gene data show CDR1 as MNHNY and CDR2 as SVGAGI (reference sequence). The CDR3 runs to 14 residues. The chain's CDR3 is CASIGQGQGEKLFF. The CDR3 DNA is TGTGCCAGCATTGGACAGGGCCAGGGTGAAAAACTGTTTTTT.

J is TRBJ2-3 and V is TRBV25-1; D not certain. Per germline, CDR1 MGHDK and CDR2 SYGVNS. The CDR3 sequence is 15 residues long. Trimming stripped 3 bases from V and 6 bases from J, with 16 bases between. The DNA of the CDR3 is TGTGCCAGCAGTGACCGCGACTTCCTCGGGGATACGCAGTATTTT. Translating it yields CASSDRDFLGDTQYF.

This chain joins TRBV19 and TRBJ1-1; D not certain. The germline gives CDR1 LNHDA, CDR2 SQIVND (reference sequence). Trimming pared 3 bases from V and 6 bases from J, leaving 17 bases between. This CDR3 contains 15 residues. CDR3: CASSMGPWGAPEAFF. The CDR3 nucleotides are TGTGCCAGTAGTATGGGTCCTTGGGGAGCCCCTGAAGCTTTCTTT.

The chain recombines TRBV3-1 (or the pseudogene TRBV3-2) with TRBJ2-6, with D possibly TRBD2 on 5 matching bases. Trimming cost V 1 base and J 0 bases, with 7 bases left between them. Germline values: CDR1 LGHDT, CDR2 YNNKEL (reference sequence). The CDR3 is made up of 16 amino acids. CDR3 nucleotides: TGTGCCAGCAGCCAAGGCACTAGCTCTGGGGCCAACGTCCTGACTTTC. Amino acids: CASSQGTSSGANVLTF.

This rearrangement joins TRBV4-2 to TRBJ2-5; D may be TRBD2 (6 bases). Germline assignment: CDR1 LGHNA and CDR2 YNFKEQ. The CDR3 length is 17 residues. Trimming removed 0 bases at V and 3 bases at J, with 17 bases between. As DNA, the CDR3 is TGTGCCAGCAGCCAAGAAGTTTCCTCCGGGGGAGAAGAGACCCAGTACTTC. Protein product: CASSQEVSSGGEETQYF.

This chain uses TRBV6-5 with TRBJ1-2; 10 positions agree with TRBD1. Germline trimming cut 6 bases from V and 6 bases from J; bases unmatched to any gene: 7. The CDR3 is 14 amino acids. CDR1 MNHEY and CDR2 SVGAGI come from the germline V gene. The CDR3: CASRGKDRGHGYTF. In DNA form, the CDR3 reads TGTGCCAGCAGGGGAAAAGACAGGGGGCATGGCTACACCTTC.

The chain links TRBV7-2 to TRBJ1-2; D is possibly TRBD1 (5 bases). Germline CDR1 and CDR2: SGHTA and FQGNSA. This CDR3 is built from 18 residues. V shed 0 bases and J shed 8 bases, with 25 bases lying between them. CDR3 protein: CASSLASGVGATGIGYTF. CDR3 DNA sequence: TGTGCCAGCAGCTTAGCTTCTGGAGTTGGGGCCACAGGTATCGGCTACACCTTC. Full variable domain (remainder filled in from reference TRBV7-2 and TRBJ1-2): GAGVSQSPSNKVTEKGKDVELRCDPISGHTALYWYRQSLGQGLEFLIYFQGNSAPDKSGLPSDRFSAERTGGSVSTLTIQRTQQEDSAVYLCASSLASGVGATGIGYTFGSGTRLTVV.